This TCR beta chain was found in a study of shared clonotypes between healthy human individuals. Study conclusions and caveats: Only blood was sampled, and tissue TCR repertoires likely differ from blood ones.

This CDR3 is 13 amino acids long. V was pared by 4 bases and J by 5 bases, with 10 bases between. CDR1 and CDR2 from the germline V gene are SGHTA and FQGTGA. Each unsorted sample relied on roughly 84 million PBMCs as its source of genomic DNA. Sequenced by immunoSEQ multiplex PCR; TCRdb stores in-frame clones only, minus some. The table has roughly 510,000 clones, 75% to 80% seen once. On this clone itself: Its antigen is still unknown.

Sequencing used PBMCs. The origin of this receptor is a middle-aged woman in good health. Some clones in this sample may be carry-over from other donors' samples. V and J are TRBV7-3 and TRBJ2-3; D unclear. CDR3 nucleotides: TGTGCCAGCAGCTCCGCTTTTGGAGATACGCAGTATTTT. Encoded protein: CASSSAFGDTQYF.